This T cell receptor beta chain was captured by sequencing in a study of blood T cell repertoires in COVID-19. Germline loops: CDR1 MNHEY, CDR2 SVGAGI. Trimming took off 4 bases at V and 2 bases at J, with 8 bases between the two ends. This CDR3 has 14 residues. The protocol was immunoSEQ multiplex PCR, while the TCRdb copy is restricted to in-frame clones and leaves out a portion. Of around 51,000 clones in the sample, more than 70% were seen once. Sequenced input: peripheral blood. The J gene is TRBJ2-2, the V gene TRBV6-5, with D hard to call. The clonotype comes from a man older than 75 with active COVID-19. As DNA, the CDR3 is TGTGCCAGCAGTTGGAACAGAAACACCGGGGAGCTGTTTTTT. Its translation: CASSWNRNTGELFF.